The clone carrying this TCR beta chain showed up just a few times. The antigen is unknown. The data stem from a study of beta chain features in type 1 diabetes. Study results and limitations: It was possible that PCR favored shorter templates, equally so in patients and controls. Shortening that was moderate but significant affected the TCRB CDR3s of Type 1 diabetes patients in all four CD4+ subsets.

The CDR3 has 12 amino acids. The germline V and J ends were trimmed by 4 bases and 2 bases, with 9 bases remaining between them. Germline V CDR1 and CDR2: SQVTM, ANQGSEA. The sequenced template was cDNA made from the entire isolated RNA. The data were produced by immunoSEQ multiplex PCR, yet TCRdb's version contains in-frame clones alone and is incomplete. The sample lists 200,000 to 250,000 clones, about 30% occurring once. The sequenced material came from central memory CD4+ T cells from blood. This receptor was identified in a young man in good health. The chain joins TRBV29-1 to TRBJ2-7, with a possible D match to TRBD2 (6 bases). The CDR3 loop reads CSVGRGTYEQYF. CDR3 bases: TGCAGCGTTGGGCGGGGAACCTACGAGCAGTACTTC.